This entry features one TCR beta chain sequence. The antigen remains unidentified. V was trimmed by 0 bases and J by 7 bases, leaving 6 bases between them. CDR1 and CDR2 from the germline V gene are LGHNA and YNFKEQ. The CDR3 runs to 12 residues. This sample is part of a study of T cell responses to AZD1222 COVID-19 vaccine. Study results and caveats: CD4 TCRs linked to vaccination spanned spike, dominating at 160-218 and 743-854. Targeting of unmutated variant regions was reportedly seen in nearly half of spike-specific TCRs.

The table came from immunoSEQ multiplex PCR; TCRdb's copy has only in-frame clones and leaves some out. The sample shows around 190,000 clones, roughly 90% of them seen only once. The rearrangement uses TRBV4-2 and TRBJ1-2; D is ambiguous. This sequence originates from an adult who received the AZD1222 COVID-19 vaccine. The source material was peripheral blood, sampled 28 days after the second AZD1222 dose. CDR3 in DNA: TGTGCCAGCAGCCAAGAACGTGGTGGCTACACCTTC. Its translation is CASSQERGGYTF.